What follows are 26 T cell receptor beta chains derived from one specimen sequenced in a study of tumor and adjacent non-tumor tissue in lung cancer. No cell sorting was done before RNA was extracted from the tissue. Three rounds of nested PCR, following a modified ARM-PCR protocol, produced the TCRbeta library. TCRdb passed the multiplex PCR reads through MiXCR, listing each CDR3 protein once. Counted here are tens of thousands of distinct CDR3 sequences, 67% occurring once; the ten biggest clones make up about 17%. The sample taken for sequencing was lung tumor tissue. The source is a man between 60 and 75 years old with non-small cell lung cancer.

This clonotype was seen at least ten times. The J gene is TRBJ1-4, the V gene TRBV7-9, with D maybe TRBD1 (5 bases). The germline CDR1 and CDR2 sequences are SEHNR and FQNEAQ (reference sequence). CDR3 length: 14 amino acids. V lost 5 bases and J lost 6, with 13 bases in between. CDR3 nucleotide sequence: TGTGCCAGCAGCCGGGACCTTGAGGATGAAAAACTGTTTTTT. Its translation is CASSRDLEDEKLFF.

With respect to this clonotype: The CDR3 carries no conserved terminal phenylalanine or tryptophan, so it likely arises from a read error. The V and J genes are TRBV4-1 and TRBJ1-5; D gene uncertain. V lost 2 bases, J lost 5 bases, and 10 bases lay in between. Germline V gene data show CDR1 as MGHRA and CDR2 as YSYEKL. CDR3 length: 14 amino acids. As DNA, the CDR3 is TGCGCCAGCAGCCAACCCAAGTCCGATCAGCCCCAGCATATT. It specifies CASSQPKSDQPQHI.

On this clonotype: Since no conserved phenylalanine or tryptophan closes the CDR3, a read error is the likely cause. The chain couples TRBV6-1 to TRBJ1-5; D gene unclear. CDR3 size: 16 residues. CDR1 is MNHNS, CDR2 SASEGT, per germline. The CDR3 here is CASDNRHLGGNQPQHY. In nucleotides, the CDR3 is TGTGCGAGCGACAATCGACACCTCGGGGGCAATCAGCCCCAGCATTAT.

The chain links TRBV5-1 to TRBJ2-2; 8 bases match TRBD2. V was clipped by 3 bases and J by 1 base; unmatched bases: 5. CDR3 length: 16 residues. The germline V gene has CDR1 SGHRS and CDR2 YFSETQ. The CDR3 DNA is TGCGCCAGCAGCTCGAGCGGGAGAATGAACACCGGGGAGCTGTTTTTT. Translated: CASSSSGRMNTGELFF.

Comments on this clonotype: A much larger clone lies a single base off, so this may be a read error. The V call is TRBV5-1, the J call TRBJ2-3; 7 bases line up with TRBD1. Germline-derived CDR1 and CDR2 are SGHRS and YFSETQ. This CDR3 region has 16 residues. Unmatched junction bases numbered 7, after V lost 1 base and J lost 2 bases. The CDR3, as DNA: TGCGCCAGCAGCTTGACGGGACAGTGCCTCACAGATACGCAGTATTTT. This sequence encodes CASSLTGQCLTDTQYF.

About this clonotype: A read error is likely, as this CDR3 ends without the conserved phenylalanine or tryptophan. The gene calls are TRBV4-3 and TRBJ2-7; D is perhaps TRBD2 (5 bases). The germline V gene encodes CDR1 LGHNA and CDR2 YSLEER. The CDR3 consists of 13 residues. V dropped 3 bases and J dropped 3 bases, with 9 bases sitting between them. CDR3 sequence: CASSHDRGYEQYS. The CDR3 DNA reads TGCGCCAGCAGCCACGACCGGGGCTACGAGCAGTACTCC.

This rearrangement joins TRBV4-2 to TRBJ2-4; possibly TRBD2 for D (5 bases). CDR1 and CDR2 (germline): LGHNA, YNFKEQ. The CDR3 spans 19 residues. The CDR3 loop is CVISQAQASRSLAKNIQYF. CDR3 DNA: TGTGTCATCAGCCAAGCGCAGGCTAGCAGATCGTTAGCCAAAAACATTCAGTACTTC.

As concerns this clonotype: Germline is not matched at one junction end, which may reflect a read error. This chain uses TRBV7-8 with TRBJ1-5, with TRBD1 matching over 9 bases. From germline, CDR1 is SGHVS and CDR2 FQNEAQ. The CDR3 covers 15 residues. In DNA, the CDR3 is TGTGCCAGCAGCGCATGGACAGGGGACAATCGGCCCCAGCATTTT. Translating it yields CASSAWTGDNRPQHF.

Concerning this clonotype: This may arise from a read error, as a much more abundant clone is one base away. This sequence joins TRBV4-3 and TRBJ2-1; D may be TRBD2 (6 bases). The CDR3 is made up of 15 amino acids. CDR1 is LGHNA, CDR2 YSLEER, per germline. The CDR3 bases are TGCGCCAGCAGCCAAGCTCTGTTCGTGCGGGATGAGCACTTCTTC. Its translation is CASSQALFVRDEHFF.

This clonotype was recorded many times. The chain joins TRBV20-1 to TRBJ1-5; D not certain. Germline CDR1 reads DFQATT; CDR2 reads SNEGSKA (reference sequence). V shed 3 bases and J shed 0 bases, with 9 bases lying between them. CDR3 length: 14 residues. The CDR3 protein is CSARSSYSNQPQHF. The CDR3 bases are TGCAGTGCTAGGTCGAGTTATAGCAATCAGCCCCAGCATTTT.

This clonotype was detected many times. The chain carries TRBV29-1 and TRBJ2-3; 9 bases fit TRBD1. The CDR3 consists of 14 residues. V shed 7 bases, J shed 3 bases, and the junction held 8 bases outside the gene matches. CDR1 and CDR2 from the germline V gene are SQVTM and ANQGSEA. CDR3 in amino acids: CSAGGQGLTDTQYF. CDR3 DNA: TGCAGCGCCGGGGGACAGGGACTTACAGATACGCAGTATTTT.

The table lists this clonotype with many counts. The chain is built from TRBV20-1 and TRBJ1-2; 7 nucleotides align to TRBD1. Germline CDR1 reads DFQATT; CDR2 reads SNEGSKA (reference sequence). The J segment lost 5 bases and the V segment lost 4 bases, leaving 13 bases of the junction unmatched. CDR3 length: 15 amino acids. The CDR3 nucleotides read TGCAGTGCTAAAGCCTCCGACAGGGACAATTATGGCTACACCTTC. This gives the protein CSAKASDRDNYGYTF.

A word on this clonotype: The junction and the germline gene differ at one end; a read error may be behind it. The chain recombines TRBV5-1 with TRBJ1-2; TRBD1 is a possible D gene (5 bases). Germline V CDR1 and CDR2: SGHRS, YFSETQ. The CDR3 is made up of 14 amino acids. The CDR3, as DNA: TGCGAAAGCAGCTCCATGACAGTAAGCTATGACTACACCTTC. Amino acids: CESSSMTVSYDYTF.

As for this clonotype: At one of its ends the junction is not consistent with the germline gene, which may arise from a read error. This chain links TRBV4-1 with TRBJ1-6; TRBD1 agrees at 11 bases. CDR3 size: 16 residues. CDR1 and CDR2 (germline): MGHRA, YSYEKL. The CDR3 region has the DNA TGCGACAGCAGCCAAATCGGGACAGGGGGTAATTCACTCCTCCACTTT. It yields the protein CDSSQIGTGGNSLLHF.

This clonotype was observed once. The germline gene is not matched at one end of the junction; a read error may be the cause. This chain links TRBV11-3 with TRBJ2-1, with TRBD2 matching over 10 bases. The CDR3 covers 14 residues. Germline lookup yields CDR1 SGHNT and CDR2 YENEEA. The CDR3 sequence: CVSHGLAGDNEQFF. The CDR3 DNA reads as TGTGTCAGCCATGGGCTAGCGGGAGATAATGAGCAGTTCTTC.

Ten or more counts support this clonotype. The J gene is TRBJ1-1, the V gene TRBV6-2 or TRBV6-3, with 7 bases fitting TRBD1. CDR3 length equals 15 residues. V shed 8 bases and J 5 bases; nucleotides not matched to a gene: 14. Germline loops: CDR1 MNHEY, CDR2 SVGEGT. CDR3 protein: CASGRPTGSGTEAFF. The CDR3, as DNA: TGTGCCAGCGGACGGCCGACAGGGTCGGGTACTGAAGCTTTCTTT.

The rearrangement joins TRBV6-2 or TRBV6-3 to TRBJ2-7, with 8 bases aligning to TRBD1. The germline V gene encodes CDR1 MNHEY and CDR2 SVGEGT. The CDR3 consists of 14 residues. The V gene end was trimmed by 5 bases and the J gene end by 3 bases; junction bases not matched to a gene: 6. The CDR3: CASSHQGADYEQYF. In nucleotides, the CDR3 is TGTGCCAGCAGTCACCAGGGGGCAGACTACGAGCAGTACTTC.

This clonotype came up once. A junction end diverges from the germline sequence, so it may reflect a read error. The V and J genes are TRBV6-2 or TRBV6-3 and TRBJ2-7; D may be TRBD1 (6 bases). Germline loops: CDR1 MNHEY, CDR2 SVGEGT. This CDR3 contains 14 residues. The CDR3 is CASCYAAGDNEQYF. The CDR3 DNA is TGTGCCAGCTGTTACGCAGCAGGGGATAACGAGCAGTACTTC.

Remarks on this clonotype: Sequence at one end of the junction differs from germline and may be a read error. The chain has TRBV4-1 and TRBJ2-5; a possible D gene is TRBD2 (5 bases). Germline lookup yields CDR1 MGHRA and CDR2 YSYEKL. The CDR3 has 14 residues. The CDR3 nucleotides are TGCGTCAGCAGCCGAGAGGGTACTCAAGAGACCCAGTACTTC. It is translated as CVSSREGTQETQYF.

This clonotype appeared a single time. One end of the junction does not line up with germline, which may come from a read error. The CDR3 nucleotides read TGTGCCAGTAGCCCTGGGTACTCTAGCGGGAGGAATGATCAGTTCTTC. Translating it yields CASSPGYSSGRNDQFF. The genes are TRBV5-4 and TRBJ2-1; 11 bases are shared with TRBD2. Germline CDR1 and CDR2: SGHNT and YYREEE (reference sequence). The CDR3 sequence is 16 residues long.

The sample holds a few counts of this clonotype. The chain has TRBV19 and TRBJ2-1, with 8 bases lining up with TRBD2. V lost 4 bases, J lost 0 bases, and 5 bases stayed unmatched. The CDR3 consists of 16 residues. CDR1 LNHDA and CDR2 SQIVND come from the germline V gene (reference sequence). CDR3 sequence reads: CASSTTSASSYNEQFF. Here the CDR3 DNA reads TGTGCCAGTAGTACGACTAGCGCCAGCTCCTACAATGAGCAGTTCTTC.

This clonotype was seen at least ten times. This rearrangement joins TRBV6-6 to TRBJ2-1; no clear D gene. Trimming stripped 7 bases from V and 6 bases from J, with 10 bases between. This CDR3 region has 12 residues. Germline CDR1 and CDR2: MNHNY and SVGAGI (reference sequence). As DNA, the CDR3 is TGTGCCAGCATGAAGCTCATCAATGAGCAGTTCTTC. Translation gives CASMKLINEQFF.

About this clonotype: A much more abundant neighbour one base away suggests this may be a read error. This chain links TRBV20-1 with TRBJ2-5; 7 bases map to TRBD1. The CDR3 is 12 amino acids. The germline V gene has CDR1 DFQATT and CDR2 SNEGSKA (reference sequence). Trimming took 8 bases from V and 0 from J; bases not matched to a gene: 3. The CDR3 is CSTGDNQETQYF. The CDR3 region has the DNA TGCAGTACAGGGGACAACCAAGAGACCCAGTACTTC.

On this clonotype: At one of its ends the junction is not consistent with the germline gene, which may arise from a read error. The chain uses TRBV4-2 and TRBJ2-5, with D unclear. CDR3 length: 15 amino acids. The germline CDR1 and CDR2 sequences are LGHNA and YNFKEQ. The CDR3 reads CDSSQRSPAQETQYF. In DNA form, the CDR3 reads TGTGACAGCAGCCAACGATCTCCCGCCCAAGAAACCCAGTACTTC.

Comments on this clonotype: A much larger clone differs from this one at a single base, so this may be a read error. CDR3 region: CASSLEASRNTGELFF. CDR3 in DNA: TGCGCCAGCAGCTTGGAGGCTAGCAGAAACACCGGGGAGCTGTTTTTT. The chain uses TRBV5-1 and TRBJ2-2; a weak D match, TRBD2 (5 bases). Germline V gene data show CDR1 as SGHRS and CDR2 as YFSETQ. This CDR3 comprises 16 residues. V was shortened by 0 bases and J by 2 bases, with 11 bases between the two germline ends.

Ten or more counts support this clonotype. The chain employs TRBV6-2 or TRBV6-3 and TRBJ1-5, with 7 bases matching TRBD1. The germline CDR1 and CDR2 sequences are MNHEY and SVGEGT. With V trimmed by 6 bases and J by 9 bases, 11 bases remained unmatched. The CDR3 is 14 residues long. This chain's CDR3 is CASSSPSRGTPQHF. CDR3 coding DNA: TGTGCCAGCAGCAGCCCCTCCAGGGGGACGCCCCAGCATTTT.